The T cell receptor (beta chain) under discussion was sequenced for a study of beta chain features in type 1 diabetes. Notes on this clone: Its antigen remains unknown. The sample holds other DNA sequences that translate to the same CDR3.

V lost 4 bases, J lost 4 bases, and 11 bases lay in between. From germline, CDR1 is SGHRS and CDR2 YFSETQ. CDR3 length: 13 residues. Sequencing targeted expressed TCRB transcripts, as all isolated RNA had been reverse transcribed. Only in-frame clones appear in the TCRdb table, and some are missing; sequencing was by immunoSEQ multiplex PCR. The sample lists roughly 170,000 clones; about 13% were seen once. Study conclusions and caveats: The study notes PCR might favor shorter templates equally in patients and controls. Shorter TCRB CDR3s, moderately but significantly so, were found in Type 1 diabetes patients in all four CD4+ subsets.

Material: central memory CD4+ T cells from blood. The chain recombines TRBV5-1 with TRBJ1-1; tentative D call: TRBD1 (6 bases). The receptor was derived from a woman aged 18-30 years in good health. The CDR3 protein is CASSLQGGTEAFF. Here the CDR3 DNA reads TGCGCCAGCAGCCTACAAGGGGGCACTGAAGCTTTCTTT.